This T cell receptor (beta chain) was sequenced during a study of blood T cells in healthy people across ages. A J-beta primer mix and a sample-barcoded 5' primer were used in a second PCR of about 6 to 12 cycles. TCRdb passed the 5' RACE reads through MiXCR, listing each CDR3 protein once. The sample has about 640,000 distinct CDR3 sequences, around 54% seen once. This CDR3 region has 14 residues. V lost 2 bases to trimming and J lost 2 bases, with 10 bases between them. CDR1 MDHEN and CDR2 SYDVKM come from the germline V gene. The rearrangement uses TRBV28 and TRBJ2-7; D call uncertain. This TCR was sampled from a man in his sixties in good health. Sequenced input: blood. The CDR3 DNA follows: TGTGCCAGCAGTTTAGTTGCTGGGGCCTACGAGCAGTACTTC. Amino acids: CASSLVAGAYEQYF.